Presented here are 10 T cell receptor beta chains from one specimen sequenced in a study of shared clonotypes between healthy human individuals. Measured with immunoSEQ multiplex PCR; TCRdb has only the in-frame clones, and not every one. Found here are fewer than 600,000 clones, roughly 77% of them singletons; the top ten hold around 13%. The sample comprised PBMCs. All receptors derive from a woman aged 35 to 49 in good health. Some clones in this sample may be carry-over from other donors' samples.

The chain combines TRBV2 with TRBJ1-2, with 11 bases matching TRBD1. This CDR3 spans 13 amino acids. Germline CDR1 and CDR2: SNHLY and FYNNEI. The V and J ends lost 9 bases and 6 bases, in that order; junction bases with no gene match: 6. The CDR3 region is CASGQGARNGYTF. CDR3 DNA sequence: TGTGCCAGTGGACAGGGGGCAAGGAATGGCTACACCTTC.

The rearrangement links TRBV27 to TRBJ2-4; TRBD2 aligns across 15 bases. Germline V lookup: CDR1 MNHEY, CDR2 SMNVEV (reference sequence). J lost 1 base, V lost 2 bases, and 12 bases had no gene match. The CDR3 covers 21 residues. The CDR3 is CASSLRSRTSGRATAKNIQYF. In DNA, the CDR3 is TGTGCCAGCAGTTTAAGGTCCCGGACTAGCGGGAGGGCGACCGCCAAAAACATTCAGTACTTC.

In DNA form, the CDR3 reads TGCGCCAGCAGGGAACGACTAGCGGGACTCTACGAGCAGTACTTC. It specifies CASRERLAGLYEQYF. This chain connects TRBV10-2 to TRBJ2-7, with 11 bases matching TRBD2. The CDR3 is made up of 15 amino acids. Germline V gene lookup returns CDR1 WSHSY and CDR2 SAAADI. The V segment lost 6 bases and the J segment 3 bases; nucleotides outside the gene matches: 7.

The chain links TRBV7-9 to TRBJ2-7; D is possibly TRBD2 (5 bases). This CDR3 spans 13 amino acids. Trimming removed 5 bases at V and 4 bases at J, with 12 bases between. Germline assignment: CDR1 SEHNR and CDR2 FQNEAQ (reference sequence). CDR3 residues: CASSAGEGYEQYF. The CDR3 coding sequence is TGTGCCAGCAGCGCCGGTGAGGGATACGAGCAGTACTTC.

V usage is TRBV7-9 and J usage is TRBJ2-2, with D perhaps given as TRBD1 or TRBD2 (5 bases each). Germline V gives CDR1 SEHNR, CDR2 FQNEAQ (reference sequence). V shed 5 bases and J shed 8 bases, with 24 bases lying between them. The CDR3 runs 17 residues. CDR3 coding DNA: TGTGCCAGCAGCCCAACACGTGGGGGAAGGGTCGGTGGGGAGCTGTTTTTT. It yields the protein CASSPTRGGRVGGELFF.

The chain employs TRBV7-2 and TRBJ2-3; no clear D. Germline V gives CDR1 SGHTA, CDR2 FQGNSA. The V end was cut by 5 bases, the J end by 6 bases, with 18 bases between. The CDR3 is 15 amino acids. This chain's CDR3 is CASSASGLEGDTQYF. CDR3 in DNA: TGTGCCAGCAGCGCATCGGGTCTAGAAGGGGATACGCAGTATTTT.

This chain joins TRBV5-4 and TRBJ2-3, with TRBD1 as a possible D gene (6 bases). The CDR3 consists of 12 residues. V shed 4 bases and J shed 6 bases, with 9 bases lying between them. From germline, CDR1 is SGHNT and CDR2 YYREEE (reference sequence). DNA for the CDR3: TGTGCCAGCAGCCAGGGGAGCGATACGCAGTATTTT. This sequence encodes CASSQGSDTQYF. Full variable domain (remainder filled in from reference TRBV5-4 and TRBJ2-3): ETGVTQSPTHLIKTRGQQVTLRCSSQSGHNTVSWYQQALGQGPQFIFQYYREEENGRGNFPPRFSGLQFPNYSSELNVNALELDDSALYLCASSQGSDTQYFGPGTRLTVL.

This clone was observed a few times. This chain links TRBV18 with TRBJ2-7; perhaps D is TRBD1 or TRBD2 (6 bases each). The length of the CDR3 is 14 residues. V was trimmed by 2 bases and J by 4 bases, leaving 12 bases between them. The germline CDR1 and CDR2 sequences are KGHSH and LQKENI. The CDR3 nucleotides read TGTGCCAGCTCACCATCCGGGGGCGAGTACGAGCAGTACTTC. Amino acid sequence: CASSPSGGEYEQYF. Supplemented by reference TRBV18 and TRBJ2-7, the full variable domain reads NAGVMQNPRHLVRRRGQEARLRCSPMKGHSHVYWYRQLPEEGLKFMVYLQKENIIDESGMPKERFSAEFPKEGPSILRIQQVVRGDSAAYFCASSPSGGEYEQYFGPGTRLTVT.

The CDR3 sequence is CASSEMNAGPYEQYF. The DNA for the CDR3 is TGTGCCAGCAGTGAAATGAATGCGGGACCTTACGAGCAGTACTTC. This sequence joins TRBV6-1 and TRBJ2-7; D is perhaps TRBD2 (6 bases). Germline V CDR1 and CDR2: MNHNS, SASEGT. The CDR3 runs 15 residues. V was shortened by 2 bases and J by 4 bases, with 15 bases between the two germline ends.

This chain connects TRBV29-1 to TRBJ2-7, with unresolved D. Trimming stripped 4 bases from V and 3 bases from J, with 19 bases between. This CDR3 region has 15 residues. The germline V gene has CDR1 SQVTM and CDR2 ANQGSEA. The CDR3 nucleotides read TGCAGCGTTGGTGGGATAAGGGCCCGAGGCTACGAGCAGTACTTC. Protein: CSVGGIRARGYEQYF.